This TCR beta chain is from a study of monozygotic twins with inflammatory bowel disease. Comments on this clonotype: The target antigen is unknown.

This CDR3 is built from 14 residues. Germline V gene lookup returns CDR1 KGHSH and CDR2 LQKENI. General study points: Patient-to-patient differences in immunosuppressive treatment may have added variability to the repertoires. Healthy twins shared more clonotypes with others than IBD patients, most markedly active ones. Limited statistical power may explain no repertoire similarity difference between concordant and discordant twins.

Eight cDNA synthesis reactions were run for every sample. For each CDR3 protein, TCRdb gives one entry from its re-call of the 5' RACE reads, without DNA. This repertoire includes 200,000 to 250,000 distinct CDR3 sequences. The sequence was collected from a human donor with ulcerative colitis or Crohn's disease, or a healthy co-twin of an affected twin (not recorded which). The chain employs TRBV18 and TRBJ2-7. Sequencing input: blood. This chain's CDR3 is CASSPPGRYGEQYF.